This T cell receptor beta chain was recovered during a study of response to subunit inactivated influenza vaccine. Notes on the study in general: The authors suggested that every seasonal influenza vaccination recruits few new T cells.

TCRdb re-called the RT-PCR reads with MiXCR, one entry per CDR3 protein. This table holds around 710,000 distinct CDR3 sequences, approximately 15% found once. For this clonotype: What it binds is unknown.

After removal of 1 base from V and 1 base from J, the junction contained 6 bases not matched to a gene. The CDR3 spans 18 residues. Germline CDR1 and CDR2: SGHRS and YFSETQ. The clonotype originates from a man aged 45-60 years who received an inactivated influenza vaccine. The V and J genes are TRBV5-1 and TRBJ2-2; 11 bases agree with TRBD2. The sample here was PBMCs from blood, taken approximately 15 days before vaccination. CDR3 region: CASSLTTGLAVNTGELFF. The CDR3 coding sequence is TGCGCCAGCAGCTTGACTACGGGACTAGCGGTGAACACCGGGGAGCTGTTTTTT.